This T cell receptor (beta chain) is drawn from a study of blood T cell repertoires in COVID-19 (TCRdb year 2020). Looking at the study overall: Samples covering the acute and convalescent phases of COVID-19 were provided by collaborators in the United States, Italy and Spain. The material from the prospective study consisted of cDNA or gDNA derived from T cells, B-cell-depleted T cells, or PBMCs. Deeply sampled blood TCRbeta repertoires from subjects exposed to, actively infected with, or recovered from COVID-19 were included in the dataset. The repertoires were made available in a free public database intended to serve as a resource for research on the immune response to SARS-CoV-2. Samples came from the ongoing ImmuneRACE study (first 160 participants) plus 1,254 subjects from 6 global collaborators. Nearly every sample came with metadata listing a de-identified subject ID, COVID-19 status, age in years and sex. Where available, HLA class I and class II types were obtained from metadata supplied by the sample provider rather than from assay-based typing.

General findings and caveats noted by the study authors: Clinical and demographic metadata were provided uncurated, with the amount varying by source and participant.

The immunoSEQ Assay, a bias-controlled multiplex PCR, was used to amplify TCRbeta CDR3 regions from genomic DNA. The authors processed their data as follows. The number of nucleated cells in each sample was estimated by amplification of reference gene primers within the assay. To quantify the absolute abundance of each unique TCRbeta CDR3 rearrangement, sequence reads were collapsed and filtered. For each sample, productive Simpson clonality was calculated as the square root of Simpson's diversity index over productive rearrangements. Drawn from immuneACCESS, this table holds only the in-frame rearrangements with V and J called that TCRdb kept. Clones are partly lost; checked studies trace under half to an unresolved V gene and leave the rest unexplained. Clonal size and the V and J genes are those of that table, whereas D and trimming came from the DNA. The sample data list about 200,000 clones, and roughly 84% of these were observed just once. The ten most abundant clones make up less than 3.5% of the sample.

In the prospective study, participants were about 18 to 95 years old, resided in 24 geographic areas of the United States, and were enrolled through a virtual design. In the prospective study, cohorts were assigned on the basis of participant-reported clinical history obtained from a screening survey and a study questionnaire. Exposed participants had been in contact with someone with a PCR-confirmed or clinician-diagnosed COVID-19 case within 2 weeks of study entry. Mobile phlebotomists in the prospective study collected whole blood, serum and a nasopharyngeal or oropharyngeal swab from every participant. Additional blood draws and questionnaires over a roughly two-month period could optionally be provided by prospective study participants. Prospective study blood samples were shipped either frozen or at room temperature before DNA extraction. CDR1 and CDR2 are read off the germline V gene as SGHDT and YYEEEE. From V the trimming removes 4 bases and from J it removes 5 bases, while the gene matches leave 15 bases of the junction unaccounted for. The CDR3 has 16 amino acids, counting the end cysteine and phenylalanine. CDR3 DNA is the only sequence kept; it has 48 bases, read in frame from the first base.

A note on this clone: Which antigen it targets is not known. Per-nucleotide qualities are absent, and no much larger clonotype sits a single base away.

The chain links TRBV5-6 with TRBJ2-7; 7 nucleotides in the junction match TRBD2. The sample was PBMCs or T cells enriched from blood (not recorded which). The receptor was isolated from a young woman who had been exposed to COVID-19. CDR3 region: CASSPLGVAGENEQYF. The nucleotide sequence is TGTGCCAGCAGCCCCCTGGGGGTTGCGGGGGAAAACGAGCAGTACTTC.